This TCR beta chain was retrieved from a study of T cell repertoires in cytomegalovirus infection. The overall study: Both CMV infection and a matching HLA type were indicated by public TCR beta signatures. Study-wide points: It was HLA-C-restricted CMV-specific TCR beta clonotypes that dominated the response ex vivo.

The CDR3 contains 15 residues. Germline-derived CDR1 and CDR2 are SGHTA and FQGNSA. V dropped 6 bases and J dropped 6 bases, with 17 bases sitting between them. This clonotype was found many times. What it recognizes is unknown. One entry per CDR3 protein results from TCRdb running MiXCR on the reads. The table records 200,000 to 300,000 distinct CDR3 sequences, around 9% of them present only once. This chain joins TRBV7-2 and TRBJ2-2, with D possibly matching TRBD1 (7 bases). The sequence was obtained from a human donor in good health (CMV status not recorded). Some clones in this sample may be carry-over from other donors' samples. Sequences were obtained from PBMCs. CDR3 residues: CASSPGGGFPGELFF. CDR3 DNA: TGTGCCAGCAGTCCAGGGGGAGGATTCCCCGGGGAGCTGTTTTTT.